This section outlines one TCR beta chain sequence together with its context. The data derive from a study of T cell responses to AZD1222 COVID-19 vaccine. In germline, CDR1 is MDHEN, CDR2 SYDVKM. The CDR3 sequence is 17 residues long. V lost 6 bases and J lost 7, with 27 bases in between. Clones were read by immunoSEQ multiplex PCR, and TCRdb kept only the in-frame ones, dropping some. The sample lists some 180,000 clones, over 80% occurring once. The starting material was peripheral blood, obtained on day 0 of AZD1222 vaccination. The rearrangement links TRBV28 to TRBJ1-1; no clear D gene. The clonotype was recovered from an adult in good health. CDR3 DNA sequence: TGTGCCAGCAGGTCTCCAGTTTCGGGCCTGCCGGGTCTTGAAGCTTTCTTT. Protein product: CASRSPVSGLPGLEAFF.